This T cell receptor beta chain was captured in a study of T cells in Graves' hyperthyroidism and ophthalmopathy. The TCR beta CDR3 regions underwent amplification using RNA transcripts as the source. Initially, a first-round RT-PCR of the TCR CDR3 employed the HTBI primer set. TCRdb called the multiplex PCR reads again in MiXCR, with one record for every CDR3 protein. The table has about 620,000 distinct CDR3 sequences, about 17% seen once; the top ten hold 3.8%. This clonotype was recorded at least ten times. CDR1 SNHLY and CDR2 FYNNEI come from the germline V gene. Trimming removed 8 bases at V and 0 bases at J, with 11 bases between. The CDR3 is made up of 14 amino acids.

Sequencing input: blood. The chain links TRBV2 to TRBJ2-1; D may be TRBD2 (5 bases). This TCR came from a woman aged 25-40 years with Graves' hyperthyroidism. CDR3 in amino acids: CASGSGGSYNEQFF. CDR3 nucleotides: TGTGCCAGCGGAAGCGGAGGCTCCTACAATGAGCAGTTCTTC.